Listed below are T cell receptor beta chains from one sample, sequenced in a study of blood T cell repertoires in COVID-19. Only in-frame clones appear in the TCRdb table, and some are missing; sequencing was by immunoSEQ multiplex PCR. The data contain fewer than 350,000 clones, 90% of them singletons. The sequencing sample was made of PBMCs or T cells enriched from blood (not recorded which). Receptors were obtained from a woman under 30 with acute COVID-19. The CDR3 runs from the conserved cysteine through the conserved F or W. Fields, in order: V gene, clone size, J gene, D gene, CDR3 DNA, CDR3 protein. A D gene is named only where the DNA matches it firmly. The size entry is marked missing in some rows and otherwise reads once, few, many or a size class.

TRBV25-1,.,TRBJ1-5,.,TGTGCCAGCCAGGAGGGCAATCAGCCCCAGCATTTT,CASQEGNQPQHF
TRBV19,.,TRBJ1-5,.,TGTGCCAGTAGTATTATGAGTGACGACGGGCAGCCCCAGCATTTT,CASSIMSDDGQPQHF
TRBV19,once,TRBJ2-7,.,TGTGCCAGTAGTATGGGTGGGAGACCGCCTGCCTACGAGCAGTACTTC,CASSMGGRPPAYEQYF
TRBV11-1,.,TRBJ2-5,TRBD1,TGTGCCAGCAGCTCCAGGACAGGGGCAACGACCCAGTACTTC,CASSSRTGATTQYF
TRBV7-2,.,TRBJ1-2,TRBD1,TGTGCCAGCAGCATGACAGGGGCCAATCTTGGCTACACCTTC,CASSMTGANLGYTF
TRBV28,.,TRBJ2-7,TRBD2,TGTGCCAGCAGTATGGGGGGGACTAGCGGGATCTACGAGCAGTACTTC,CASSMGGTSGIYEQYF
TRBV11-2,.,TRBJ1-4,.,TGTGCCAGCAGCTCTGACAGGACAAATGAAAAACTGTTTTTT,CASSSDRTNEKLFF
TRBV25-1,.,TRBJ1-1,.,TGTGCCAGCAGTGAATTCGGGGGGCGAGGGGAAGCTTTCTTT,CASSEFGGRGEAFF
TRBV6-5,.,TRBJ2-3,.,TGTGCCAGCAGCGCGGGGGCGGGACGCACAGATACGCAGTATTTT,CASSAGAGRTDTQYF
TRBV27,.,TRBJ1-1,TRBD1,TGTGCCAGCAGTTACAGGGGGCAGGGTCAATCTGAAGCTTTCTTT,CASSYRGQGQSEAFF
TRBV24-1,.,TRBJ1-2,TRBD1,TGTGCCACCAGTGACCACCCCCCGGGACAGGGGGACTTGAACTATGGCTACACCTTC,CATSDHPPGQGDLNYGYTF
TRBV29-1,.,TRBJ2-7,.,TGCAGCGCCCAAGGGACTTCCATCCACGAGCAGTACTTC,CSAQGTSIHEQYF
TRBV7-9,.,TRBJ2-3,.,TGTGCCAGCAGCTTAGGATTAGCAGCTAGCACAGATACGCAGTATTTT,CASSLGLAASTDTQYF
TRBV3-1/TRBV3-2,.,TRBJ2-3,TRBD1,TGTGCCAGCAGCCTGAGACAGGGGACAGTTTTTTTTAACACAGATACGCAGTATTTT,CASSLRQGTVFFNTDTQYF
TRBV7-2,.,TRBJ2-7,TRBD2,TGTGCCAGCAGCAAAAGACTAGCGGGAGCGGACGAGCAGTACTTC,CASSKRLAGADEQYF
TRBV12-3/TRBV12-4,.,TRBJ1-1,.,TGTGCCAGCAGAAACAGGGAAAGCACTGAAGCTTTCTTT,CASRNRESTEAFF
TRBV6-5,.,TRBJ2-7,TRBD2,TGTGCCAGCAGCCCACTAGCGCCTAGCTCCTACGAGCAGTACTTC,CASSPLAPSSYEQYF
TRBV11-2,.,TRBJ2-1,.,TGTGCCAGCAGCCCAGACAATGAGCAGTTCTTC,CASSPDNEQFF
TRBV11-1,.,TRBJ2-7,.,TGTGCCAGCAGCTTAGGAGGGTATGTGAGTGGCTACGAGCAGTACTTC,CASSLGGYVSGYEQYF
TRBV19,.,TRBJ2-3,.,TGTGCCAGTAGTATGGGAGGTTTCACAGATACGCAGTATTTT,CASSMGGFTDTQYF
TRBV2,.,TRBJ2-2,TRBD1,TGTGCCAGCAGGACCGACAGGGCCGGGGAGCTGTTTTTT,CASRTDRAGELFF
TRBV27,.,TRBJ2-1,TRBD2,TGTGCCAGCAGTTCCCCTCTAGCGGGAGTCCGGGGCCTTGAGCAGTTCTTC,CASSSPLAGVRGLEQFF
TRBV3-1/TRBV3-2,few,TRBJ2-7,.,TGTGCCAGCAGCCAAGACACCCGTGGGCCGGTCCACGAGCAGTACTTC,CASSQDTRGPVHEQYF
TRBV2,.,TRBJ2-7,TRBD2,TGTGCCAGCAGCGCCGGGAGGGGCAGGGTAGCCTACGAGCAGTACTTC,CASSAGRGRVAYEQYF
TRBV7-8,.,TRBJ2-6,.,TGTGCCAGCAGCTTCTTTGGGGGGACCTCTGGGGCCAACGTCCTGACTTTC,CASSFFGGTSGANVLTF
TRBV11-1,once,TRBJ2-3,.,TGTGCCAGCAGCCCGCGGGCCCCCACAGATACGCAGTATTTT,CASSPRAPTDTQYF
TRBV5-1,.,TRBJ2-7,TRBD2,TGCGCCAGCAGCTCGACTAGCGGTGCTACCTACGAGCAGTACTTC,CASSSTSGATYEQYF
TRBV7-8,.,TRBJ2-7,TRBD2,TGTGCCAGCAGCCCACAGAGGACTAGTTCCTACGAGCAGTACTTC,CASSPQRTSSYEQYF